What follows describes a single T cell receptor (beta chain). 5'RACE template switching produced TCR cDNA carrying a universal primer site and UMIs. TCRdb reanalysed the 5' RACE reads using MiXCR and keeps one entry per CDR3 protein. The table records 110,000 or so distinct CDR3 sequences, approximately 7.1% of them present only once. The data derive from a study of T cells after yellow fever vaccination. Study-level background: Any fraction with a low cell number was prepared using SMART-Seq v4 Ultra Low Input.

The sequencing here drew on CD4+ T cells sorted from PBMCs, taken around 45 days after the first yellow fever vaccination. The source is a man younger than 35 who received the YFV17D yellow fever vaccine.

DNA of the CDR3: TGTGCCAGCAGTTTGGGAATGACTGAAGCTTTCTTT. This encodes CASSLGMTEAFF. The chain joins TRBV28 to TRBJ1-1; D unresolved. The CDR3 loop spans 12 amino acids. Germline values: CDR1 MDHEN, CDR2 SYDVKM. Trimming took 3 bases from V and 5 from J, leaving 7 bases between them.